These T cell receptor beta chains were read from a single sample in a study of cytomegalovirus exposure and HLA in healthy donors. Assay used: immunoSEQ multiplex PCR; TCRdb lists only in-frame clones, some missing. The sample has roughly 130,000 clones; roughly four fifths are singletons. The sequencing input was PBMCs. All receptors derive from a male donor in good health and CMV-seropositive. Each CDR3 is given with its conserved first and last residue. A D gene is named only where the DNA matches it firmly. For some rows the clone size is stated as once, few or many, or as a class when expanded; others skip it.

TRBV7-9,TRBJ2-1,TRBD2,NA,TGTGCCAGCAGCTTAGGAGGCGGGAGCTACAATGAGCAGTTCTTC,CASSLGGGSYNEQFF
TRBV19,TRBJ1-2,NA,NA,TGTGCCAGTAACCCTCCCGGGGTCTACTATGGCTACACCTTC,CASNPPGVYYGYTF
TRBV10-3,TRBJ1-2,NA,NA,TGTGCCATCAGCGAAAACGGGAATCGCTATGGCTACACCTTC,CAISENGNRYGYTF
TRBV28,TRBJ2-1,NA,NA,TGTGCCAGCAGTTCGGGGACATTCTACAATGAGCAGTTCTTC,CASSSGTFYNEQFF
TRBV28,TRBJ2-7,TRBD2,NA,TGTGCCAGCATAGGGACTAGGTCAGTGGAGCAGTACTTC,CASIGTRSVEQYF
TRBV9,TRBJ1-4,NA,NA,TGTGCCAGCGGAACGGGGGGAGAGTGGGAAAAACTGTTTTTT,CASGTGGEWEKLFF
TRBV28,TRBJ2-7,NA,NA,TGTGCCAGCAGTTCTTGGTTGGCAGATTCCTACGAGCAGTACTTC,CASSSWLADSYEQYF
TRBV11-2,TRBJ2-1,TRBD2,NA,TGTGCCAGCAGCTTAGCATCGGCGGGAGGGGGTGTCTACAATGAGCAGTTCTTC,CASSLASAGGGVYNEQFF
TRBV7-2,TRBJ2-5,TRBD2,NA,TGTGCCAGCAGCTTAGTGGCGGGAGGGAGGGAGGCCCAGTACTTC,CASSLVAGGREAQYF
TRBV6-5,TRBJ2-7,TRBD2,NA,TGTGCCAGCAGTTACGTTGCGGGAGCCTCCTACGAGCAGTACTTC,CASSYVAGASYEQYF
TRBV30,TRBJ1-3,NA,NA,TGTGCCTGGAGTGTATGGGAGAGAGGAAACACCATATATTTT,CAWSVWERGNTIYF
TRBV5-1,TRBJ2-1,TRBD1,NA,TGCGCCAGCGGGATTACAGGGGACGGTGAGCAGTTCTTC,CASGITGDGEQFF
TRBV4-2,TRBJ1-5,NA,NA,TGTGCCAGCAGCCAAGATTGGGAGCCAGACGAGCCCCAGCATTTT,CASSQDWEPDEPQHF
TRBV19,TRBJ1-4,TRBD1,NA,TGTGCCAGTGGGACAGGGGGCGCCCGGGAAACTAATGAAAAACTGTTTTTT,CASGTGGARETNEKLFF
TRBV4-3,TRBJ2-3,NA,NA,TGCGCCAGCAGCCAAGGACAGAGCACAGATACGCAGTATTTT,CASSQGQSTDTQYF
TRBV7-8,TRBJ2-3,TRBD2,NA,TGTGCCAGCAGCACGCGAACTAGCGGAAGCACAGATACGCAGTATTTT,CASSTRTSGSTDTQYF
TRBV5-6,TRBJ2-7,TRBD1,NA,TGTGCCAGCAGCCGGAACAGGGGTTCCTACGAGCAGTACTTC,CASSRNRGSYEQYF
TRBV29-1,TRBJ2-7,TRBD2,NA,TGCAGCGTACCGGGACTAGCGGGAGAGACCTACGAGCAGTACTTC,CSVPGLAGETYEQYF
TRBV28,TRBJ1-3,TRBD1,NA,TGTGCCGGACAGGGGCCCGGAAACACCATATATTTT,CAGQGPGNTIYF
TRBV28,TRBJ1-5,TRBD1,NA,TGTGCCAGCAGACCAGGACAGGGTACGCAGCCCCAGCATTTT,CASRPGQGTQPQHF
TRBV28,TRBJ2-3,NA,NA,TGTGCCAGCAGTTTATCACCAGGGTCGAGGACAGATACGCAGTATTTT,CASSLSPGSRTDTQYF
TRBV6-5,TRBJ2-7,NA,NA,TGTGCCAGCAGCAGCCGGGACTTAACTTACGAGCAGTACTTC,CASSSRDLTYEQYF
TRBV5-6,TRBJ1-5,NA,NA,TGTGCCAGCAGCTTAGGGGTATACCAGCCCCAGCATTTT,CASSLGVYQPQHF
TRBV11-2,TRBJ1-1,NA,NA,TGTGCCAGCAGCTTAGATCCCCAGGGTTGGACTGAAGCTTTCTTT,CASSLDPQGWTEAFF
TRBV7-9,TRBJ2-7,NA,NA,TGTGCCAGCAGACCTCGGGACACTGCCTACGAGCAGTACTTC,CASRPRDTAYEQYF
TRBV15,TRBJ1-1,NA,NA,TGTGCCACCAGCAGAGTGACAGGCACCACTGAAGCTTTCTTT,CATSRVTGTTEAFF
TRBV7-9,TRBJ2-7,NA,NA,TGTGCCAGCAGCTCTCTCCGGGAAAGACCTTACGAGCAGTACTTC,CASSSLRERPYEQYF
TRBV7-9,TRBJ2-5,TRBD2,NA,TGTGCCAGCAGCTTAAGTCTGGGGACTAGCGGAGTCGCGCAGTACTTC,CASSLSLGTSGVAQYF
TRBV18,TRBJ2-1,NA,NA,TGTGCCAGCTCACCGTGGGACACCTACAATGAGCAGTTCTTC,CASSPWDTYNEQFF
TRBV28,TRBJ1-1,NA,NA,TGTGCCAGCAGTCCTTTCGGTGGGGGGGGGACTGAAGCTTTCTTT,CASSPFGGGGTEAFF
TRBV7-2,TRBJ2-5,TRBD2,NA,TGTGCCAGCAGCACAACGGGGACTAGCAAGCAGTACTTC,CASSTTGTSKQYF
TRBV11-2,TRBJ2-3,NA,NA,TGTGCCAGCAGCTTAGGGTCTAGCGCAGATACGCAGTATTTT,CASSLGSSADTQYF
TRBV5-1,TRBJ2-7,TRBD2,NA,TGCGCCAGCAGCTTGGGAGGGGGACTAGCGGGCCTTCCCTACGAGCAGTACTTC,CASSLGGGLAGLPYEQYF
TRBV5-1,TRBJ1-4,NA,NA,TGCGCCAGCAGCCCCTCCGAGGAAAAACTGTTTTTT,CASSPSEEKLFF
TRBV27,TRBJ2-3,TRBD2,NA,TGTGCCAGCGGCCTCCGCGGGAGGAAGAATACGCAGTATTTT,CASGLRGRKNTQYF
TRBV9,TRBJ2-1,NA,once,TGTGCCAGCAGTTCCCAAGGGGAAGGGTACAATGAGCAGTTCTTC,CASSSQGEGYNEQFF
TRBV10-3,TRBJ2-7,NA,NA,TGTGCCATCAGTAACCAGGGGTACGAGCAGTACTTC,CAISNQGYEQYF
TRBV7-3,TRBJ2-3,NA,NA,TGTGCCAGCAGCTTAACTAGCGGCACAGATACGCAGTATTTT,CASSLTSGTDTQYF
TRBV14,TRBJ2-1,TRBD2,NA,TGTGCCAGCAGCCATCAACTAGCGGGAGCTCTCACATACAATGAGCAGTTCTTC,CASSHQLAGALTYNEQFF
TRBV15,TRBJ2-7,NA,NA,TGTGCCACCAGCAGAGCCGGGATCAGCTCCTACGAGCAGTACTTC,CATSRAGISSYEQYF